This entry concerns a single T cell receptor beta chain. The target antigen is unknown. TCRdb keeps only in-frame clones here, not all; method: immunoSEQ multiplex PCR. The sample lists 140,000 to 150,000 clones, around nine tenths occurring once. The sample belongs to a study of T cell responses to AZD1222 COVID-19 vaccine. Study-level background: Pooling of second doses given at about 4 or about 12 weeks was done. Study observations and caveats: After the peak T cell response, and only then, were repertoires sampled.

With V trimmed by 1 base and J by 7 bases, 16 bases remained unmatched. The germline V gene encodes CDR1 MDHEN and CDR2 SYDVKM. This CDR3 is built from 18 residues. Sequenced material: peripheral blood, taken on day 0 of AZD1222 vaccination. The chain combines TRBV28 with TRBJ2-1, with TRBD2 matching 7 bases. This receptor was taken from an adult in good health. The CDR3 loop reads CASSLSSPGTNGRNEQFF. CDR3 in DNA: TGTGCCAGCAGTTTATCCAGCCCCGGGACTAATGGGCGGAATGAGCAGTTCTTC.